The next 10 T cell receptor beta chains were all read from a single sample in a study of blood T cell repertoires in COVID-19. Libraries were prepared by immunoSEQ multiplex PCR; TCRdb keeps only in-frame clonotypes and omits some of them. The sample comprises around 220,000 clones, 70% to 90% of which are singletons, and roughly a tenth rests with the top ten. The source material was peripheral blood. These receptors were taken from a woman between 50 and 59 years old with COVID-19, enrolled during active disease.

The CDR3 region has the DNA TGTGCCAGTAGTATAGAATCAGGATACGAGCAGTACTTC. Translating gives CASSIESGYEQYF. This sequence joins TRBV19 and TRBJ2-7; D is unresolved. This CDR3 spans 13 amino acids. Trimming cost V 0 bases and J 4 bases, with 7 bases left between them. In germline, CDR1 is LNHDA, CDR2 SQIVND (reference sequence).

This chain joins TRBV28 and TRBJ1-3; no clear D gene. Trimming stripped 5 bases from V and 1 base from J, with 3 bases between. The CDR3 has 12 amino acids. CDR1 is MDHEN and CDR2 is SYDVKM in the germline V gene. The CDR3 loop reads CASSQSGNTIYF. The CDR3 coding sequence is TGTGCCAGCAGTCAGTCTGGAAACACCATATATTTT.

Here the CDR3 DNA reads TGTGCCAGCAGTTTCAGCGGGGTCTATGGCTACACCTTC. Residues: CASSFSGVYGYTF. The V gene is TRBV12-3 or TRBV12-4, the J gene TRBJ1-2; the D is unclear. The V gene lost 3 bases and the J gene lost 4 bases, with 9 bases spanning the gap. The CDR3 runs to 13 residues.

The CDR3 DNA reads as TGTGCCAGCAGCCGGCCAGGGGGAAGAAACACCATATATTTT. The encoded protein is CASSRPGGRNTIYF. The chain carries TRBV3-1 (or the pseudogene TRBV3-2) and TRBJ1-3, with 7 bases fitting TRBD1. The CDR3 extends over 14 amino acids. After removal of 4 bases from V and 5 bases from J, the junction contained 5 bases not matched to a gene. CDR1 and CDR2 from the germline V gene are LGHDT and YNNKEL (reference sequence).

V and J are TRBV27 and TRBJ2-7, with no clear D. V shed 7 bases and J shed 6 bases, with 10 bases lying between them. The CDR3 loop spans 11 amino acids. The germline V gene encodes CDR1 MNHEY and CDR2 SMNVEV (reference sequence). The DNA for the CDR3 is TGTGCCAGCACTTCCTGTTCCGAGCAGTACGTC. This translates into CASTSCSEQYV.

This clone was counted a single time. This chain uses TRBV10-3 with TRBJ2-1, with TRBD2 matching over 8 bases. This CDR3 comprises 15 residues. Germline lookup yields CDR1 ENHRY and CDR2 SYGVKD. Trimming took 5 bases from V and 5 from J; bases not matched to a gene: 8. This CDR3 reads CAISKLAEWDNEQFF. In DNA form, the CDR3 reads TGTGCCATCAGTAAACTAGCGGAGTGGGACAATGAGCAGTTCTTC.

The rearrangement joins TRBV11-3 to TRBJ2-7, with a tentative D call TRBD2 (6 bases). Per the germline V gene, CDR1 is SGHNT and CDR2 is YENEEA. The germline V and J ends were trimmed by 3 bases and 0 bases, with 9 bases remaining between them. The CDR3 spans 14 residues. The CDR3 sequence is CASSFPGASYEQYF. For the CDR3, the DNA is TGTGCCAGCAGCTTTCCGGGAGCCTCCTACGAGCAGTACTTC.

The CDR3 bases are TGTGCCAGCAGGCGGCGGGGGGGCAGGAGCTCCTACGAGCAGTACGTC. It encodes CASRRRGGRSSYEQYV. This sequence joins TRBV27 and TRBJ2-7; 9 bases match TRBD2. The germline gives CDR1 MNHEY, CDR2 SMNVEV (reference sequence). CDR3 length: 16 residues. V shed 6 bases and J 0 bases; nucleotides not matched to a gene: 9.

The gene calls are TRBV27 and TRBJ2-1; 7 nucleotides match TRBD2. CDR1 and CDR2 (germline): MNHEY, SMNVEV (reference sequence). Trimming took 7 bases from V and 15 from J; bases not matched to a gene: 18. This CDR3 is built from 14 residues. The CDR3 DNA reads as TGTGCCAGCAACCCTCCCGGGCTAGCGGCCCCAGGGTTCTTC. Residues: CASNPPGLAAPGFF.

This chain joins TRBV10-3 and TRBJ1-2; TRBD1 aligns across 8 bases. The CDR3 contains 14 residues. Germline values: CDR1 ENHRY, CDR2 SYGVKD. V lost 8 bases to trimming and J lost 2 bases; unmatched junction nucleotides: 7. CDR3 region: CAISSDRVNYGYTF. The CDR3 bases are TGTGCCATCTCCTCGGACAGGGTAAACTATGGCTACACCTTC.